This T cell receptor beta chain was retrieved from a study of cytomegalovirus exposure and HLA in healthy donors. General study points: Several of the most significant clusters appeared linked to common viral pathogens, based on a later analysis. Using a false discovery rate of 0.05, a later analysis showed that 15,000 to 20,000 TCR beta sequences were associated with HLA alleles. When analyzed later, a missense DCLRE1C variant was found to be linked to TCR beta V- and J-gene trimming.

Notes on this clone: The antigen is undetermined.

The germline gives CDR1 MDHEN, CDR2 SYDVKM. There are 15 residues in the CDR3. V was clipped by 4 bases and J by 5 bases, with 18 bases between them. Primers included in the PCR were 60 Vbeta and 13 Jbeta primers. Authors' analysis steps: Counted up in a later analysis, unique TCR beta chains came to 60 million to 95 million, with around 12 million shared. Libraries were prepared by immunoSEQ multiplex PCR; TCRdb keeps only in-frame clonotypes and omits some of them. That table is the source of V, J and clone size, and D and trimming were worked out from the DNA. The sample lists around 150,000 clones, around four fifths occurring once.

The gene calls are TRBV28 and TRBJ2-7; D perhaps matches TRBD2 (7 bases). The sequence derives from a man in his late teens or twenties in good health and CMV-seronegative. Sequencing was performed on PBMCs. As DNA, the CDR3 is TGTGCCAGCAGTTGGTCGGGGGGCCTGGTGGACGAGCAGTACTTC. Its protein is CASSWSGGLVDEQYF.